The subject of this entry is one T cell receptor (beta chain). This record comes from a study of blood T cell repertoires in COVID-19. TCRdb keeps only in-frame clones here, not all; method: immunoSEQ multiplex PCR. This table holds a few hundred thousand clones, roughly 86% found once. The germline V and J ends were trimmed by 9 bases and 0 bases, with 11 bases remaining between them. The CDR3 has 13 residues. CDR1 SEHNR and CDR2 FQNEAQ come from the germline V gene (reference sequence). Sequences were obtained from peripheral blood. The sequence came from a human donor in a cohort sampled during active COVID-19. This chain joins TRBV7-9 and TRBJ1-1; D gene ambiguous. CDR3 sequence: CASVSDLNTEAFF. The CDR3 DNA sequence: TGTGCCAGTGTTAGTGATTTGAACACTGAAGCTTTCTTT.